Below are 27 T cell receptor beta chains sequenced from a single sample in a study. Assay used: immunoSEQ multiplex PCR; TCRdb lists only in-frame clones, some missing. The top ten clones hold over 8.5% of a sample with approximately 50,000 clones, 80% to 95% of them seen once. The sequenced sample was PBMCs. The receptors derive from a man aged 40-49 years with rheumatoid arthritis.

This clone was picked up a small number of times. The chain employs TRBV10-3 and TRBJ1-1; D gene ambiguous. CDR1 is ENHRY, CDR2 SYGVKD, per germline. This CDR3 has 13 amino acids. V lost 6 bases to trimming and J lost 2 bases, with 10 bases between them. CDR3 in amino acids: CAIRPTENTEAFF. The CDR3 DNA is TGTGCCATCAGACCGACGGAAAACACTGAAGCTTTCTTT.

The chain has TRBV18 and TRBJ2-2; TRBD1 matches 7 bases. CDR1 and CDR2 (germline): KGHSH, LQKENI. CDR3 length: 15 amino acids. With V trimmed by 8 bases and J by 3 bases, 9 bases remained unmatched. CDR3 sequence: CASPNRGQYTGELFF. In nucleotides, the CDR3 is TGTGCCAGCCCAAACAGGGGACAATACACCGGGGAGCTGTTTTTT. Filled out from reference TRBV18 and TRBJ2-2, the complete variable domain reads NAGVMQNPRHLVRRRGQEARLRCSPMKGHSHVYWYRQLPEEGLKFMVYLQKENIIDESGMPKERFSAEFPKEGPSILRIQQVVRGDSAAYFCASPNRGQYTGELFFGEGSRLTVL.

The chain joins TRBV14 to TRBJ2-2, with D perhaps matching TRBD2 (6 bases). CDR3 length: 14 amino acids. V dropped 3 bases and J dropped 3 bases, with 8 bases sitting between them. The germline V gene encodes CDR1 SGHDN and CDR2 FVKESK. The CDR3 DNA reads TGTGCCAGCAGCCAGCGGGATTACACCGGGGAGCTGTTTTTT. This codes for CASSQRDYTGELFF. Filled out from reference TRBV14 and TRBJ2-2, the complete variable domain reads EAGVTQFPSHSVIEKGQTVTLRCDPISGHDNLYWYRRVMGKEIKFLLHFVKESKQDESGMPNNRFLAERTGGTYSTLKVQPAELEDSGVYFCASSQRDYTGELFFGEGSRLTVL.

The chain carries TRBV6-5 and TRBJ2-1; possible D gene TRBD2, 5 bases. CDR1 and CDR2 (germline): MNHEY, SVGAGI. The CDR3 is made up of 14 amino acids. V lost 2 bases to trimming and J lost 7 bases, with 12 bases between them. The chain's CDR3 is CASSYTMGDNEQFF. CDR3 sequence (DNA): TGTGCCAGCAGTTACACAATGGGAGATAATGAGCAGTTCTTC.

The chain links TRBV5-4 to TRBJ2-1, with 8 bases aligning to TRBD1. Germline V gene sequence: CDR1 SGHNT, CDR2 YYREEE (reference sequence). V was clipped by 4 bases and J by 5 bases; unmatched bases: 5. This CDR3 has 14 residues. The CDR3 loop reads CASSAPGQDNEQFF. In nucleotides, the CDR3 is TGTGCCAGCAGCGCTCCGGGACAGGACAATGAGCAGTTCTTC.

The chain has TRBV6-5 and TRBJ2-7, with 8 bases aligning to TRBD2. J was trimmed by 2 bases and V by 4 bases; bases with no gene match: 10. Germline V gives CDR1 MNHEY, CDR2 SVGAGI. This CDR3 has 16 amino acids. In DNA, the CDR3 is TGTGCCAGCAGTTCTCCTTCGGGTAGCGGGACCTACGAGCAGTACTTC. This encodes CASSSPSGSGTYEQYF.

The rearrangement uses TRBV29-1 and TRBJ2-5, with 7 bases aligning to TRBD2. Germline CDR1 reads SQVTM; CDR2 reads ANQGSEA. CDR3 length: 14 amino acids. J lost 5 bases, V lost 5 bases, and 11 bases had no gene match. The CDR3 spells CSVRTRLSLETQYF. The CDR3 nucleotides read TGCAGCGTTAGGACTAGACTCAGTCTCGAGACCCAGTACTTC.

This rearrangement joins TRBV23-1 to TRBJ1-1, with a possible D match to TRBD1 (6 bases). TRBV23-1 is an open reading frame whose function is uncertain. The CDR3 is made up of 15 amino acids. Trimming took off 2 bases at V and 4 bases at J, with 14 bases between the two ends. CDR3 amino acids: CASSQPGAQGTEAFF. The DNA for the CDR3 is TGCGCCAGCAGTCAACCAGGGGCGCAGGGCACTGAAGCTTTCTTT.

This clone was observed a single time. The chain combines TRBV4-2 with TRBJ2-2; D not certain. The V and J ends lost 4 bases and 1 base respectively, with 10 bases between them. Germline-derived CDR1 and CDR2 are LGHNA and YNFKEQ. The CDR3 is made up of 15 amino acids. The CDR3 region has the DNA TGTGCCAGCAGCCTCTGGACGGGGAACACCGGGGAGCTGTTTTTT. Amino acids: CASSLWTGNTGELFF.

The DNA for the CDR3 is TGTGCCAGCAGCCCGGGACTAGCGGTCCACGAGCAGTACTTC. This encodes CASSPGLAVHEQYF. The J gene is TRBJ2-7, the V gene TRBV7-3, with 11 bases aligning to TRBD2. Trimming took 5 bases from V and 5 from J; bases not matched to a gene: 5. The germline V gene has CDR1 SGHTA and CDR2 FQGTGA. The CDR3 has 14 residues.

This chain uses TRBV5-4 with TRBJ2-1; D gene unclear. Germline V gene data show CDR1 as SGHNT and CDR2 as YYREEE (reference sequence). This CDR3 is 13 amino acids long. V was pared by 0 bases and J by 9 bases, with 10 bases between. CDR3 in amino acids: CASSLDTDSEQFF. Here the CDR3 DNA reads TGTGCCAGCAGCTTGGATACGGATAGTGAGCAGTTCTTC.

V is TRBV2 and J is TRBJ1-1, with D perhaps matching TRBD1 (6 bases). V was shortened by 9 bases and J by 2 bases, with 22 bases between the two germline ends. Per germline, CDR1 SNHLY and CDR2 FYNNEI. The CDR3 covers 16 residues. The CDR3 is CARGTLTGRGNTEAFF. Here the CDR3 DNA reads TGTGCCAGAGGGACCCTAACAGGGCGGGGAAACACTGAAGCTTTCTTT.

This rearrangement joins TRBV7-9 to TRBJ1-2, with 7 bases aligning to TRBD1. This CDR3 region has 14 residues. Germline CDR1 SEHNR, CDR2 FQNEAQ (reference sequence). The trim removed 5 bases at V and 3 bases at J, leaving 6 bases unmatched. CDR3 residues: CASSLYGTDYGYTF. In DNA, the CDR3 is TGTGCCAGCAGCCTGTACGGGACAGACTATGGCTACACCTTC.

The chain links TRBV6-5 to TRBJ2-4; D may match TRBD1 or TRBD2 (5 bases each). CDR1 MNHEY and CDR2 SVGAGI come from the germline V gene. The CDR3 consists of 16 residues. Between the trimmed V and J ends, which lost 2 bases and 4 bases, there was a span of 15 bases. CDR3 sequence reads: CASSYRAGDGKNIQYF. The DNA for the CDR3 is TGTGCCAGCAGTTACAGAGCTGGGGACGGTAAAAACATTCAGTACTTC.

The chain employs TRBV19 and TRBJ1-6; a possible D gene is TRBD1 (5 bases). The V gene's germline CDR1 is LNHDA and CDR2 SQIVND (reference sequence). This CDR3 has 17 amino acids. Trimming left V 5 bases short and J 6 bases short, with 20 bases between. The CDR3 sequence is CASSSLLGDGLNSPLHF. CDR3 nucleotides: TGTGCCAGTAGTTCACTCCTGGGGGACGGCCTTAATTCACCCCTCCACTTT. Full variable domain (rest looked up from reference TRBV19 and TRBJ1-6): DGGITQSPKYLFRKEGQNVTLSCEQNLNHDAMYWYRQDPGQGLRLIYYSQIVNDFQKGDIAEGYSVSREKKESFPLTVTSAQKNPTAFYLCASSSLLGDGLNSPLHFGNGTRLTVT.

This clone was detected only once. The chain uses TRBV6-4 and TRBJ2-1, with TRBD1 identical over 10 bases. Germline V gene lookup returns CDR1 MRHNA and CDR2 SNTAGT. V shed 3 bases, J shed 3 bases, and the junction held 5 bases outside the gene matches. The CDR3 loop spans 16 amino acids. This CDR3 reads CASSDSGTGDYNEQFF. The CDR3 DNA reads as TGTGCCAGCAGTGATTCCGGGACAGGGGACTACAATGAGCAGTTCTTC.

The chain couples TRBV6-6 to TRBJ2-2; 8 bases line up with TRBD1. The CDR3 extends over 16 amino acids. The V segment lost 6 bases and the J segment 4 bases; nucleotides outside the gene matches: 10. The V gene's germline CDR1 is MNHNY and CDR2 SVGAGI (reference sequence). The CDR3 region is CASSDTGTGPTGELFF. The CDR3 bases are TGTGCCAGCAGCGATACCGGGACAGGCCCCACCGGGGAGCTGTTTTTT.

CDR3 in DNA: TGTGCCAGCAGCGAGGGTTTAGCGGGAGTCAAAGAGCAGTACTTC. Residues: CASSEGLAGVKEQYF. V is TRBV5-4 and J is TRBJ2-7, with TRBD2 identical over 9 bases. Trimming took 4 bases from V and 7 from J; bases not matched to a gene: 12. The CDR3 runs to 15 residues. Per germline, CDR1 SGHNT and CDR2 YYREEE (reference sequence). The full variable domain, completed using reference TRBV5-4 and TRBJ2-7, is ETGVTQSPTHLIKTRGQQVTLRCSSQSGHNTVSWYQQALGQGPQFIFQYYREEENGRGNFPPRFSGLQFPNYSSELNVNALELDDSALYLCASSEGLAGVKEQYFGPGTRLTVT.

This chain joins TRBV7-9 and TRBJ2-7, with TRBD2 matching over 7 bases. The CDR3 loop spans 13 amino acids. Germline V gene lookup returns CDR1 SEHNR and CDR2 FQNEAQ (reference sequence). Germline trimming cut 5 bases from V and 3 bases from J; bases unmatched to any gene: 4. The CDR3 coding sequence is TGTGCCAGCAGCGGGAGGGGAGTCTACGAGCAGTACTTC. Translation gives CASSGRGVYEQYF. Complete variable domain (other parts from reference TRBV7-9 and TRBJ2-7): DTGVSQNPRHKITKRGQNVTFRCDPISEHNRLYWYRQTLGQGPEFLTYFQNEAQLEKSRLLSDRFSAERPKGSFSTLEIQRTEQGDSAMYLCASSGRGVYEQYFGPGTRLTVT.

The rearrangement joins TRBV5-1 to TRBJ1-1, with D tentatively TRBD1 (6 bases). The CDR3 contains 14 residues. CDR1 and CDR2 (germline): SGHRS, YFSETQ. Trimming took 6 bases from V and 2 from J, leaving 14 bases between them. The CDR3 sequence: CASTLLQGNTEAFF. The CDR3 nucleotides are TGCGCCAGCACCCTACTACAGGGAAACACTGAAGCTTTCTTT.

J is TRBJ1-5 and V is TRBV9, with 9 bases lining up with TRBD1. CDR3 length equals 14 residues. Germline lookup yields CDR1 SGDLS and CDR2 YYNGEE. The J segment lost 7 bases and the V segment lost 0 bases, leaving 2 bases of the junction unmatched. This CDR3 reads CASSVGTGAQPQHF. CDR3 bases: TGTGCCAGCAGCGTAGGGACAGGGGCCCAGCCCCAGCATTTT.

V and J are TRBV1 and TRBJ2-1; TRBD2 is the table's D call and was not checked against the DNA. TRBV1 counts as a pseudogene. The CDR3 totals 16 residues. In DNA form, the CDR3 reads TGCACCAGCGCCACTGACCTAGCGGGGGGCTTCAATGAGCAGTTCTTC. Translation: CTSATDLAGGFNEQFF.

The chain uses TRBV9 and TRBJ2-4, with TRBD2 matching 7 bases. Trimming cost V 4 bases and J 8 bases; bases outside gene matches: 12. Germline CDR1 and CDR2: SGDLS and YYNGEE. The CDR3 sequence is 15 residues long. The CDR3 sequence: CASSRREGLGDIQYF. As DNA, the CDR3 is TGTGCCAGCAGCCGTAGGGAGGGTTTAGGAGACATTCAGTACTTC.

This clone was found once. The genes are TRBV5-1 and TRBJ2-3, with 9 bases lining up with TRBD2. V dropped 2 bases and J dropped 0; count of bases not matched to a gene: 7. Germline CDR1 SGHRS, CDR2 YFSETQ. This CDR3 has 17 amino acids. The CDR3 coding sequence is TGCGCCAGCAGCTTTGGGAGCGGGGGGTCTAGCACAGATACGCAGTATTTT. Translating gives CASSFGSGGSSTDTQYF.

The genes are TRBV18 and TRBJ1-6; a possible D gene is TRBD1 (6 bases). Germline CDR1 reads KGHSH; CDR2 reads LQKENI. This CDR3 comprises 15 residues. Trimming stripped 2 bases from V and 10 bases from J, with 15 bases between. Here the CDR3 reads CASSPGEGVQSPLHF. The CDR3 DNA sequence: TGTGCCAGCTCACCAGGGGAGGGGGTTCAGTCACCCCTCCACTTT.

The chain combines TRBV5-6 with TRBJ2-7; TRBD1 matches at 9 bases. The CDR3 has 14 residues. The germline V gene encodes CDR1 SGHDT and CDR2 YYEEEE. V was pared by 4 bases and J by 6 bases, with 8 bases of the junction left unmatched. The CDR3: CASSHWTGAPEQYF. The CDR3 DNA reads as TGTGCCAGCAGCCACTGGACAGGGGCTCCCGAGCAGTACTTC.

The J gene is TRBJ2-7, the V gene TRBV19; D is ambiguous. This CDR3 is built from 16 residues. Germline V CDR1 and CDR2: LNHDA, SQIVND (reference sequence). Trimming removed 5 bases from V and 3 bases from J, with 20 bases in between. Here the CDR3 DNA reads TGTGCCAGTAGTGTAGGGAACTTCCCATGGAACTACGAGCAGTACTTC. Protein sequence: CASSVGNFPWNYEQYF.